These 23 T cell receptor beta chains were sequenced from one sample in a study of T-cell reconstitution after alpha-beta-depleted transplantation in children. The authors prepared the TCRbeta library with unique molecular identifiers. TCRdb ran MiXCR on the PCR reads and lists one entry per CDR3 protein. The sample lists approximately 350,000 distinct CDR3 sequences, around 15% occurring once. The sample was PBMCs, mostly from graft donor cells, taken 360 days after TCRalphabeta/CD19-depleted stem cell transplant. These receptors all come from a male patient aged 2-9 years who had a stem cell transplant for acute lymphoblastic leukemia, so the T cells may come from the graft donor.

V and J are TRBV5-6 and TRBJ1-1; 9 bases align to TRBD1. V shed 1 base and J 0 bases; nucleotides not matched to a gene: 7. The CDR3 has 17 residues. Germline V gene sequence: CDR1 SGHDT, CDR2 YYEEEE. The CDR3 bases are TGTGCCAGCAGCTTGCACAGGGGGCGCGGATTGAACACTGAAGCTTTCTTT. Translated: CASSLHRGRGLNTEAFF.

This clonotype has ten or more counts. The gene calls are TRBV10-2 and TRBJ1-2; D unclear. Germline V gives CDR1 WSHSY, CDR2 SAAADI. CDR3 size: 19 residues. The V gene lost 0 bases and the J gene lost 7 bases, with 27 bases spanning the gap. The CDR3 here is CASSESRDWPALWHGGYTF. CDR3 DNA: TGCGCCAGCAGTGAGTCTCGGGATTGGCCCGCCTTGTGGCATGGTGGCTACACCTTC.

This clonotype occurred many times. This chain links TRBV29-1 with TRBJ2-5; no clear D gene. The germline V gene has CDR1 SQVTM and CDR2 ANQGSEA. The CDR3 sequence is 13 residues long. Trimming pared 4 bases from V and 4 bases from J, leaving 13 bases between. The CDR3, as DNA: TGCAGCGTTGCTTTGGATTTTGGAGAGACCCAGTACTTC. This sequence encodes CSVALDFGETQYF.

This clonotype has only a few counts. CDR3 sequence reads: CASSFTIPTSGHKGTYEQYF. CDR3 sequence (DNA): TGTGCCAGCAGCTTTACCATACCGACAAGCGGCCATAAAGGTACCTACGAGCAGTACTTC. This chain links TRBV7-8 with TRBJ2-7; perhaps TRBD2 as D (5 bases). This CDR3 has 20 residues. With 3 bases removed from V and 2 bases from J, the gap between germline ends came to 29 bases. Looked up from germline, CDR1 is SGHVS and CDR2 is FQNEAQ.

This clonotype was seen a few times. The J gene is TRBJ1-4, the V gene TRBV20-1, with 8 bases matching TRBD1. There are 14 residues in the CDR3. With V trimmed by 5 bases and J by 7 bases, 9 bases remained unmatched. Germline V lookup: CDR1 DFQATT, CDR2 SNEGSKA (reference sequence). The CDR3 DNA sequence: TGCAGTGCTCGACAGGGGCTGGGGTTTGAAAAACTGTTTTTT. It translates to CSARQGLGFEKLFF.

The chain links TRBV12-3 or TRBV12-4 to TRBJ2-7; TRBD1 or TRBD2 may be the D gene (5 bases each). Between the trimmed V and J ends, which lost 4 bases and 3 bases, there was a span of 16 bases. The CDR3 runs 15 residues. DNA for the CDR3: TGTGCCAGCAGTTCCCGACGGGGACCTCTCTACGAGCAGTACTTC. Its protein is CASSSRRGPLYEQYF.

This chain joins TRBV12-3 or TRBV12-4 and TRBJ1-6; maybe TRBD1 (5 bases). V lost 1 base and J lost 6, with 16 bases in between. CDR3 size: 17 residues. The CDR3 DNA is TGTGCCAGCAGTTTAGGGCTCAGGGAGGGGATTAATTCACCCCTCCACTTT. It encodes CASSLGLREGINSPLHF.

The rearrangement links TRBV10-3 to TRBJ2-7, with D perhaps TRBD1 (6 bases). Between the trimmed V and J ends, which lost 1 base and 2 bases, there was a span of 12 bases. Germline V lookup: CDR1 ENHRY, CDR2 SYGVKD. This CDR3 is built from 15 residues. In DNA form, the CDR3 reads TGTGCCATCAGTGAGTTGAGGGACAATACCTACGAGCAGTACTTC. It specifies CAISELRDNTYEQYF.

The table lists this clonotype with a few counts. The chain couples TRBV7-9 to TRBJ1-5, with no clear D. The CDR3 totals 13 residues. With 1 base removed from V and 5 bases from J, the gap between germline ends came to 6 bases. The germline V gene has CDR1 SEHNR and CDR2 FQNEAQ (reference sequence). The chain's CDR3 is CASSLGADQPQHF. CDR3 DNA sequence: TGTGCCAGCAGCTTAGGGGCCGATCAGCCCCAGCATTTT.

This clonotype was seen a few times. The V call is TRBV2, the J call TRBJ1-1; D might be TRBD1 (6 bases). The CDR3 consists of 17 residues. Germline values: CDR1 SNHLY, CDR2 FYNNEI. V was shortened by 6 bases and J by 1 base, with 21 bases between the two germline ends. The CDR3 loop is CASSPRGAGASNTEAFF. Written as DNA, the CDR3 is TGTGCCAGCAGCCCTAGGGGGGCTGGGGCGTCGAACACTGAAGCTTTCTTT.

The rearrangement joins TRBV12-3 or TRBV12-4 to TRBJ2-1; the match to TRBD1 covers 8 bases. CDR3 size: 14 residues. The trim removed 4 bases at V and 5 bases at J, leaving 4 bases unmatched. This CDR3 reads CASSWTGTNNEQFF. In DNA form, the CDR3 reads TGTGCCAGCAGTTGGACAGGGACGAACAATGAGCAGTTCTTC.

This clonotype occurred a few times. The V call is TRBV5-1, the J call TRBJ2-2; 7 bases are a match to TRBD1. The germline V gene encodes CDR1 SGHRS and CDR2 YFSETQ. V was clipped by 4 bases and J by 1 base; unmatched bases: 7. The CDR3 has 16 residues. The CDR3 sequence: CASSLRQGLNTGELFF. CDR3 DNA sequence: TGCGCCAGCAGCCTCCGACAGGGCCTGAACACCGGGGAGCTGTTTTTT.

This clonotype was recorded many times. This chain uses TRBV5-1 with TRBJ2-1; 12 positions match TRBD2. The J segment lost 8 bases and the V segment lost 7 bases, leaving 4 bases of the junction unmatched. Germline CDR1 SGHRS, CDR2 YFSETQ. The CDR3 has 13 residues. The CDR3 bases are TGCGCCAGCTCCCCTAGCGGGAGGGATGAGCAGTTCTTC. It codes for CASSPSGRDEQFF.

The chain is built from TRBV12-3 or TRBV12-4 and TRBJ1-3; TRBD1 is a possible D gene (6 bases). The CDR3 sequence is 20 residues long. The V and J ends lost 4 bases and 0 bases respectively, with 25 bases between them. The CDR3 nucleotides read TGTGCCAGCAGTTCCCCGGGGGGGGCAAGACTCCAATTCTCTGGAAACACCATATATTTT. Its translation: CASSSPGGARLQFSGNTIYF.

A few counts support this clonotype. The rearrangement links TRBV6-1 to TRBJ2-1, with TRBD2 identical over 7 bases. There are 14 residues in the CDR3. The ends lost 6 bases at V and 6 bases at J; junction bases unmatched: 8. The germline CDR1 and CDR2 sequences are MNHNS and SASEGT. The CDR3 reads CASSRDYDPNEQFF. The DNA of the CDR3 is TGTGCCAGCAGCCGGGACTATGATCCCAATGAGCAGTTCTTC.

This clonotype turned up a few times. The CDR3 sequence: CASSPPGTPYEQYF. Written as DNA, the CDR3 is TGTGCCAGCAGCCCACCCGGGACCCCCTACGAGCAGTACTTC. This chain joins TRBV11-3 and TRBJ2-7; D is possibly TRBD1 or TRBD2 (5 bases each). The V end was cut by 5 bases, the J end by 2 bases, with 13 bases between. From germline, CDR1 is SGHNT and CDR2 YENEEA. The CDR3 runs 14 residues. Together with reference TRBV11-3 and TRBJ2-7, the CDR3 gives the full variable domain: EAGVVQSPRYKIIEKKQPVAFWCNPISGHNTLYWYLQNLGQGPELLIRYENEEAVDDSQLPKDRFSAERLKGVDSTLKIQPAELGDSAVYLCASSPPGTPYEQYFGPGTRLTVT.

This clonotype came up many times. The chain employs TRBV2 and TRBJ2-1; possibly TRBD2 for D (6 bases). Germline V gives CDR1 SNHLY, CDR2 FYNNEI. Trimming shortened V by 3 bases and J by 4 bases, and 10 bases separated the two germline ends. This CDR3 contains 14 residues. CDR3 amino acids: CASSEGLLYNEQFF. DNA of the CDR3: TGTGCCAGCAGTGAGGGACTGTTATACAATGAGCAGTTCTTC.

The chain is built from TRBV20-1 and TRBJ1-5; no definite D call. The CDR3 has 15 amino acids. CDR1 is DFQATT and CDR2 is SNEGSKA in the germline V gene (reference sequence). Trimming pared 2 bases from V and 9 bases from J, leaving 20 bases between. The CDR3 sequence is CSARPDGGLRRPQHF. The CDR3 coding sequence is TGCAGTGCTAGACCGGACGGAGGATTGAGGAGGCCCCAGCATTTT.

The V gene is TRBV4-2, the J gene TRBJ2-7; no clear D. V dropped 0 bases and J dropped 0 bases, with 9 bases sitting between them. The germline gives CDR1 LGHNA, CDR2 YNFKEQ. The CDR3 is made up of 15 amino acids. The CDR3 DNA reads TGTGCCAGCAGCCAAGACGGACCCCTCTCCTACGAGCAGTACTTC. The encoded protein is CASSQDGPLSYEQYF.

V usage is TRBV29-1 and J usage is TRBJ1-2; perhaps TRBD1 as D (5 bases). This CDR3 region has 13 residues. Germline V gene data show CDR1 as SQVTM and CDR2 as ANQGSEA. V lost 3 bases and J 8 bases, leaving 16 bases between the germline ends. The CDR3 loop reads CSVEGSWGFGYTF. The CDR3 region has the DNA TGCAGCGTTGAGGGCAGCTGGGGGTTCGGCTACACCTTC.

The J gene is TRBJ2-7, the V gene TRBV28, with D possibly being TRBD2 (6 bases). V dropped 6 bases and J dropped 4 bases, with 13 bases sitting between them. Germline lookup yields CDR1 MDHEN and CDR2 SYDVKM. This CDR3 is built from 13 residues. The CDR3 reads CASSPGREYEQYF. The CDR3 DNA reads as TGTGCCAGCAGCCCCGGACGGGAGTACGAGCAGTACTTC.

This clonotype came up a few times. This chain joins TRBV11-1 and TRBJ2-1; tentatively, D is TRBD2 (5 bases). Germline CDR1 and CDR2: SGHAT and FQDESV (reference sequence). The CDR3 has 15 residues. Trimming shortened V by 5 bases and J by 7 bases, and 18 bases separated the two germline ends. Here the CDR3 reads CASSIIGAGGNEQFF. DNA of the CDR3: TGTGCCAGCAGCATCATTGGAGCCGGCGGGAATGAGCAGTTCTTC.

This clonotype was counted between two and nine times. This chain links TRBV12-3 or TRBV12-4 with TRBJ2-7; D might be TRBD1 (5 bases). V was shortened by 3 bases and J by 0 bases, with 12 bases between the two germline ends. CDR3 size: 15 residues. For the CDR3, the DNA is TGTGCCAGCAGTTTGGGGCTAGTAGGCTCCTACGAGCAGTACTTC. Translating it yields CASSLGLVGSYEQYF.